A single sample is the source of the 14 T cell receptor beta chains below, sequenced in a study of T-cell memory formation after mild COVID-19. Each CDR3 protein gets one entry after TCRdb re-called the 5' RACE reads with MiXCR. Among 180,000 or so distinct CDR3 sequences listed, about 9.9% were seen once. Material: PBMCs or a T cell subset sorted from them (not recorded which). These receptors were collected from a man aged 18-30 years who had mild COVID-19 (a few samples of this study predate the infection). Cell type and time point are not known.

This clonotype was counted at least ten times. The chain has TRBV20-1 and TRBJ1-1; D might be TRBD1 (6 bases). The CDR3 consists of 12 residues. V lost 3 bases and J lost 10, with 15 bases in between. CDR1 and CDR2 (germline): DFQATT, SNEGSKA (reference sequence). CDR3 protein: CSASLPGQSAFF. The CDR3 DNA reads as TGCAGTGCTAGCCTCCCGGGACAATCAGCTTTCTTT.

The rearrangement links TRBV5-4 to TRBJ2-5; D may correspond to TRBD1 or TRBD2 (6 bases each). The CDR3 runs to 15 residues. Germline CDR1 reads SGHNT; CDR2 reads YYREEE (reference sequence). Trimming cost V 0 bases and J 2 bases, with 11 bases left between them. The CDR3 spells CASSLVGGGQETQYF. Here the CDR3 DNA reads TGTGCCAGCAGCTTGGTGGGGGGCGGGCAAGAGACCCAGTACTTC. Full variable domain (missing parts from reference TRBV5-4 and TRBJ2-5): ETGVTQSPTHLIKTRGQQVTLRCSSQSGHNTVSWYQQALGQGPQFIFQYYREEENGRGNFPPRFSGLQFPNYSSELNVNALELDDSALYLCASSLVGGGQETQYFGPGTRLLVL.

The chain carries TRBV7-2 and TRBJ1-4, with a tentative D call TRBD1 (5 bases). CDR1 SGHTA and CDR2 FQGNSA come from the germline V gene. V lost 3 bases and J lost 8, with 13 bases in between. The CDR3 is 14 amino acids. The DNA for the CDR3 is TGTGCCAGCAGCTTGGACACGGTTTCGGAAAAACTGTTTTTT. Its translation is CASSLDTVSEKLFF.

V is TRBV7-2 and J is TRBJ2-3, with D maybe TRBD1 (5 bases). V was pared by 3 bases and J by 4 bases, with 14 bases between. Germline CDR1 reads SGHTA; CDR2 reads FQGNSA. The CDR3 loop spans 15 amino acids. The CDR3 region is CASSFAGFNADTQYF. Written as DNA, the CDR3 is TGTGCCAGCAGCTTCGCAGGGTTTAACGCAGATACGCAGTATTTT.

This clonotype turned up a few times. The chain recombines TRBV29-1 with TRBJ2-1; the D gene is possibly TRBD1 (5 bases). This CDR3 comprises 15 residues. The germline gives CDR1 SQVTM, CDR2 ANQGSEA. V was trimmed by 6 bases and J by 0 bases, leaving 15 bases between them. As DNA, the CDR3 is TGCAGCGTGCTGCCCAGGGCGAGCTCCTACAATGAGCAGTTCTTC. Translating it yields CSVLPRASSYNEQFF.

This clonotype was detected ten times or more. The V and J genes are TRBV20-1 and TRBJ2-3; 8 nucleotides match TRBD1. Germline values: CDR1 DFQATT, CDR2 SNEGSKA (reference sequence). Trimming took 2 bases from V and 2 from J; bases not matched to a gene: 3. CDR3 length: 14 residues. The CDR3 here is CSARQGAFTDTQYF. CDR3 nucleotide sequence: TGCAGTGCTAGACAGGGGGCATTCACAGATACGCAGTATTTT.

The genes are TRBV4-3 and TRBJ1-2; the D is unclear. V gave up 0 bases and J gave up 5 bases, with 10 bases separating them. This CDR3 comprises 14 residues. The germline V gene has CDR1 LGHNA and CDR2 YSLEER. This chain's CDR3 is CASSQDYMVYGYTF. The DNA for the CDR3 is TGCGCCAGCAGCCAAGATTACATGGTTTATGGCTACACCTTC.

J is TRBJ2-7 and V is TRBV5-5, with D perhaps matching TRBD1 (5 bases). CDR3 length: 14 amino acids. Per germline, CDR1 SGHKS and CDR2 YYEKEE (reference sequence). Deletions cut 3 bases from V and 2 bases from J, with 12 bases between. CDR3 amino acids: CASSYTGRAYEQYF. The CDR3 DNA follows: TGTGCCAGCAGCTACACAGGCCGGGCCTACGAGCAGTACTTC.

This clonotype was observed at least ten times. The chain couples TRBV5-5 to TRBJ2-7, with D unclear. The CDR3 has 15 residues. V was trimmed by 0 bases and J by 0 bases, leaving 10 bases between them. CDR1 SGHKS and CDR2 YYEKEE come from the germline V gene (reference sequence). The CDR3 DNA follows: TGTGCCAGCAGCTTGGTCCCAGAAAGCTCCTACGAGCAGTACGTC. This encodes CASSLVPESSYEQYV.

This clonotype has a count of ten or more. J is TRBJ1-6 and V is TRBV5-1; 7 bases are shared with TRBD1. After removal of 0 bases from V and 10 bases from J, the junction contained 4 bases not matched to a gene. The germline CDR1 and CDR2 sequences are SGHRS and YFSETQ. CDR3 length: 14 residues. The CDR3, as DNA: TGCGCCAGCAGCTTGGCGGGACAGCGCTCACCCCTCCACTTT. Amino acids: CASSLAGQRSPLHF.

This clonotype turned up a few times. The chain combines TRBV5-6 with TRBJ1-2, with 10 bases fitting TRBD1. CDR3 length: 15 residues. Germline V gene data show CDR1 as SGHDT and CDR2 as YYEEEE. V lost 2 bases, J lost 6 bases, and 7 bases stayed unmatched. The CDR3 nucleotides are TGTGCCAGCAGCTTCCGGGACAGGGGATTAAATGGCTACACCTTC. It codes for CASSFRDRGLNGYTF.

This clonotype showed up just a few times. The DNA is omitted, as the CDR3 cannot be located on it reliably, and the CDR3 follows TCRdb's listing. This chain links TRBV4-3 with TRBJ1-4; the table gives TRBD1 as D, unverified against the DNA. CDR1 and CDR2 (germline): LGHNA, YSLEER. The CDR3 adds up to 16 amino acids, both ends counted. The CDR3 loop is CASSHEDRGVMKNCFF.

This clonotype was observed a few times. The gene calls are TRBV7-2 and TRBJ1-1; D is undetermined. The V and J ends lost 5 bases and 10 bases respectively, with 14 bases between them. Germline V gives CDR1 SGHTA, CDR2 FQGNSA. The CDR3 loop spans 12 amino acids. In nucleotides, the CDR3 is TGTGCCAGCAGCCCTCGGGAAACCCCAGCTTTCTTT. This encodes CASSPRETPAFF. Drawing the rest from reference TRBV7-2 and TRBJ1-1, the complete variable domain is GAGVSQSPSNKVTEKGKDVELRCDPISGHTALYWYRQSLGQGLEFLIYFQGNSAPDKSGLPSDRFSAERTGGSVSTLTIQRTQQEDSAVYLCASSPRETPAFFGQGTRLTVV.

The table lists this clonotype with a few counts. This chain links TRBV20-1 with TRBJ1-1; 8 positions match TRBD1. Germline assignment: CDR1 DFQATT and CDR2 SNEGSKA (reference sequence). After removal of 5 bases from V and 5 bases from J, the junction contained 7 bases not matched to a gene. This CDR3 has 13 residues. CDR3 DNA: TGCAGTGCTCAAACAGGGGGGAGAACTGAAGCTTTCTTT. It encodes CSAQTGGRTEAFF.